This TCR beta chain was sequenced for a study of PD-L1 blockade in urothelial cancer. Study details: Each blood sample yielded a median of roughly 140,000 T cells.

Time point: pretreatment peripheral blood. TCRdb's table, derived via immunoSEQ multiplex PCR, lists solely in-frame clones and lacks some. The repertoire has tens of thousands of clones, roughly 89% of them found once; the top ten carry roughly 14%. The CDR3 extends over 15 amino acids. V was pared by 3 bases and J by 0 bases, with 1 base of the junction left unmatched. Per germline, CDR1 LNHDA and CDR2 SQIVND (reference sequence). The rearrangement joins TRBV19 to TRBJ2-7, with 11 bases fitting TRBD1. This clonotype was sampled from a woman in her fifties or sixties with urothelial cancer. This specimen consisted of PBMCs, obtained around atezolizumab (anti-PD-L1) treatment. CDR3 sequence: CASSIGTGGSYEQYF. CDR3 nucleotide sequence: TGTGCCAGTAGTATCGGGACAGGGGGCTCCTACGAGCAGTACTTC.